The 12 T cell receptor beta chains reported below all come from one sample, sequenced in a study of T cells after somatic rescue of genetic block. Profiling relied on immunoSEQ multiplex PCR, and the TCRdb table lists in-frame clones only, not all of them. This sample has 12,000 or so clones, with around 73% found just once. The material sequenced was peripheral blood mononuclear cells (PBMCs). The source of these receptors is a boy between 5 and 17 years old.

Turning to this clone: Compared with germline, one end of the junction differs, possibly owing to a read error. The J gene is TRBJ1-1, the V gene TRBV27, with 7 bases that match TRBD1. The V gene's germline CDR1 is MNHEY and CDR2 SMNVEV (reference sequence). This CDR3 contains 14 residues. The CDR3, as DNA: TGTGCCGGCAGTCCCGGGACAGCGAACACTGAAGCTTTCTTT. It translates to CAGSPGTANTEAFF.

This clone was detected a few times. CDR3 sequence: CASSYSPGADEKLFF. The CDR3, as DNA: TGTGCCAGCAGTTACTCACCCGGGGCGGATGAAAAACTGTTTTTT. This chain joins TRBV6-6 and TRBJ1-4, with D possibly matching TRBD1 (5 bases). The CDR3 is 15 amino acids. Germline V CDR1 and CDR2: MNHNY, SVGAGI (reference sequence). Trimming took 0 bases from V and 6 from J, leaving 11 bases between them.

The chain couples TRBV5-4 to TRBJ2-3, with D perhaps TRBD2 (6 bases). The CDR3 runs 14 residues. V dropped 0 bases and J dropped 2 bases, with 7 bases sitting between them. Germline assignment: CDR1 SGHNT and CDR2 YYREEE (reference sequence). The CDR3 sequence is CASSLGGVTDTQYF. The CDR3 DNA follows: TGTGCCAGCAGCTTGGGGGGGGTCACAGATACGCAGTATTTT.

The rearrangement links TRBV5-1 to TRBJ2-1; D is unresolved. Germline CDR1 reads SGHRS; CDR2 reads YFSETQ. Trimming took off 1 base at V and 3 bases at J, with 8 bases between the two ends. The CDR3 runs 14 residues. CDR3 sequence: CASSLRQIYNEQFF. In DNA, the CDR3 is TGCGCCAGCAGCTTGCGGCAGATCTACAATGAGCAGTTCTTC.

The chain carries TRBV5-6 and TRBJ2-5; D gene uncertain. V lost 3 bases and J 0 bases, leaving 3 bases between the germline ends. The CDR3 sequence is 12 residues long. Germline V gene sequence: CDR1 SGHDT, CDR2 YYEEEE. The CDR3: CASSWDQETQYF. The CDR3 nucleotides read TGTGCCAGCAGCTGGGACCAAGAGACCCAGTACTTC.

This clone was seen more than once but under ten times. The J gene is TRBJ1-2, the V gene TRBV19; 10 bases agree with TRBD1. The CDR3 totals 12 residues. Germline CDR1 reads LNHDA; CDR2 reads SQIVND (reference sequence). V lost 5 bases to trimming and J lost 7 bases; unmatched junction nucleotides: 1. The CDR3 region has the DNA TGTGCCAGTAGTGGGACAGGGGTTGGCTACACCTTC. It codes for CASSGTGVGYTF. The entire variable domain, with the rest obtained from reference TRBV19 and TRBJ1-2, is as follows: DGGITQSPKYLFRKEGQNVTLSCEQNLNHDAMYWYRQDPGQGLRLIYYSQIVNDFQKGDIAEGYSVSREKKESFPLTVTSAQKNPTAFYLCASSGTGVGYTFGSGTRLTVV.

The CDR3 nucleotides are TGTGCCAGCAGCTTGGCTTATAGAACGGGTACCGGGGAGCTGTTTTTT. This codes for CASSLAYRTGTGELFF. The gene calls are TRBV5-4 and TRBJ2-2; D gene uncertain. Germline assignment: CDR1 SGHNT and CDR2 YYREEE (reference sequence). V lost 0 bases and J 5 bases, leaving 14 bases between the germline ends. The CDR3 contains 16 residues.

V is TRBV4-1 and J is TRBJ2-5; weak D call: TRBD2 (6 bases). The CDR3 extends over 14 amino acids. The germline V gene encodes CDR1 MGHRA and CDR2 YSYEKL. Deletions cut 1 base from V and 3 bases from J, with 9 bases between. The CDR3 bases are TGCGCCAGCAGCCAAGCACTAGCAGAAGAGACCCAGTACTTC. Translation: CASSQALAEETQYF.

The J gene is TRBJ1-5, the V gene TRBV6-5, with TRBD1 identical over 8 bases. Germline V gives CDR1 MNHEY, CDR2 SVGAGI. With V trimmed by 5 bases and J by 1 base, 4 bases remained unmatched. This CDR3 region has 15 residues. The CDR3 loop reads CASSRTGPSNQPQHF. CDR3 sequence (DNA): TGTGCCAGCAGTAGGACAGGGCCGAGCAATCAGCCCCAGCATTTT.

The chain uses TRBV27 and TRBJ2-3, with D perhaps matching TRBD2 (7 bases). Germline V CDR1 and CDR2: MNHEY, SMNVEV (reference sequence). The CDR3 loop spans 15 amino acids. V was pared by 2 bases and J by 1 base, with 10 bases between. DNA of the CDR3: TGTGCCAGCAGTTTAGCGGGGGCCCGCACAGATACGCAGTATTTT. This translates into CASSLAGARTDTQYF.

This clone occurred a few times. The J gene is TRBJ2-7, the V gene TRBV5-6; D possibly corresponds to TRBD2 (7 bases). The germline CDR1 and CDR2 sequences are SGHDT and YYEEEE. The CDR3 totals 16 residues. V was cut by 4 bases and J by 1 base, with 18 bases left in between. CDR3 in DNA: TGTGCCAGCAGCGTGAGAGGGGGGGAGTTATCCTACGAGCAGTACTTC. Translated, it gives CASSVRGGELSYEQYF.

The J gene is TRBJ2-7, the V gene TRBV5-1; 13 bases line up with TRBD2. CDR1 is SGHRS and CDR2 is YFSETQ in the germline V gene. The CDR3 is 15 amino acids. With 3 bases clipped from V and 5 bases from J, the junction kept 5 bases outside the gene matches. For the CDR3, the DNA is TGCGCCAGCAGCTGGGGACTAGCGGGACATAACGAGCAGTACTTC. It yields the protein CASSWGLAGHNEQYF.